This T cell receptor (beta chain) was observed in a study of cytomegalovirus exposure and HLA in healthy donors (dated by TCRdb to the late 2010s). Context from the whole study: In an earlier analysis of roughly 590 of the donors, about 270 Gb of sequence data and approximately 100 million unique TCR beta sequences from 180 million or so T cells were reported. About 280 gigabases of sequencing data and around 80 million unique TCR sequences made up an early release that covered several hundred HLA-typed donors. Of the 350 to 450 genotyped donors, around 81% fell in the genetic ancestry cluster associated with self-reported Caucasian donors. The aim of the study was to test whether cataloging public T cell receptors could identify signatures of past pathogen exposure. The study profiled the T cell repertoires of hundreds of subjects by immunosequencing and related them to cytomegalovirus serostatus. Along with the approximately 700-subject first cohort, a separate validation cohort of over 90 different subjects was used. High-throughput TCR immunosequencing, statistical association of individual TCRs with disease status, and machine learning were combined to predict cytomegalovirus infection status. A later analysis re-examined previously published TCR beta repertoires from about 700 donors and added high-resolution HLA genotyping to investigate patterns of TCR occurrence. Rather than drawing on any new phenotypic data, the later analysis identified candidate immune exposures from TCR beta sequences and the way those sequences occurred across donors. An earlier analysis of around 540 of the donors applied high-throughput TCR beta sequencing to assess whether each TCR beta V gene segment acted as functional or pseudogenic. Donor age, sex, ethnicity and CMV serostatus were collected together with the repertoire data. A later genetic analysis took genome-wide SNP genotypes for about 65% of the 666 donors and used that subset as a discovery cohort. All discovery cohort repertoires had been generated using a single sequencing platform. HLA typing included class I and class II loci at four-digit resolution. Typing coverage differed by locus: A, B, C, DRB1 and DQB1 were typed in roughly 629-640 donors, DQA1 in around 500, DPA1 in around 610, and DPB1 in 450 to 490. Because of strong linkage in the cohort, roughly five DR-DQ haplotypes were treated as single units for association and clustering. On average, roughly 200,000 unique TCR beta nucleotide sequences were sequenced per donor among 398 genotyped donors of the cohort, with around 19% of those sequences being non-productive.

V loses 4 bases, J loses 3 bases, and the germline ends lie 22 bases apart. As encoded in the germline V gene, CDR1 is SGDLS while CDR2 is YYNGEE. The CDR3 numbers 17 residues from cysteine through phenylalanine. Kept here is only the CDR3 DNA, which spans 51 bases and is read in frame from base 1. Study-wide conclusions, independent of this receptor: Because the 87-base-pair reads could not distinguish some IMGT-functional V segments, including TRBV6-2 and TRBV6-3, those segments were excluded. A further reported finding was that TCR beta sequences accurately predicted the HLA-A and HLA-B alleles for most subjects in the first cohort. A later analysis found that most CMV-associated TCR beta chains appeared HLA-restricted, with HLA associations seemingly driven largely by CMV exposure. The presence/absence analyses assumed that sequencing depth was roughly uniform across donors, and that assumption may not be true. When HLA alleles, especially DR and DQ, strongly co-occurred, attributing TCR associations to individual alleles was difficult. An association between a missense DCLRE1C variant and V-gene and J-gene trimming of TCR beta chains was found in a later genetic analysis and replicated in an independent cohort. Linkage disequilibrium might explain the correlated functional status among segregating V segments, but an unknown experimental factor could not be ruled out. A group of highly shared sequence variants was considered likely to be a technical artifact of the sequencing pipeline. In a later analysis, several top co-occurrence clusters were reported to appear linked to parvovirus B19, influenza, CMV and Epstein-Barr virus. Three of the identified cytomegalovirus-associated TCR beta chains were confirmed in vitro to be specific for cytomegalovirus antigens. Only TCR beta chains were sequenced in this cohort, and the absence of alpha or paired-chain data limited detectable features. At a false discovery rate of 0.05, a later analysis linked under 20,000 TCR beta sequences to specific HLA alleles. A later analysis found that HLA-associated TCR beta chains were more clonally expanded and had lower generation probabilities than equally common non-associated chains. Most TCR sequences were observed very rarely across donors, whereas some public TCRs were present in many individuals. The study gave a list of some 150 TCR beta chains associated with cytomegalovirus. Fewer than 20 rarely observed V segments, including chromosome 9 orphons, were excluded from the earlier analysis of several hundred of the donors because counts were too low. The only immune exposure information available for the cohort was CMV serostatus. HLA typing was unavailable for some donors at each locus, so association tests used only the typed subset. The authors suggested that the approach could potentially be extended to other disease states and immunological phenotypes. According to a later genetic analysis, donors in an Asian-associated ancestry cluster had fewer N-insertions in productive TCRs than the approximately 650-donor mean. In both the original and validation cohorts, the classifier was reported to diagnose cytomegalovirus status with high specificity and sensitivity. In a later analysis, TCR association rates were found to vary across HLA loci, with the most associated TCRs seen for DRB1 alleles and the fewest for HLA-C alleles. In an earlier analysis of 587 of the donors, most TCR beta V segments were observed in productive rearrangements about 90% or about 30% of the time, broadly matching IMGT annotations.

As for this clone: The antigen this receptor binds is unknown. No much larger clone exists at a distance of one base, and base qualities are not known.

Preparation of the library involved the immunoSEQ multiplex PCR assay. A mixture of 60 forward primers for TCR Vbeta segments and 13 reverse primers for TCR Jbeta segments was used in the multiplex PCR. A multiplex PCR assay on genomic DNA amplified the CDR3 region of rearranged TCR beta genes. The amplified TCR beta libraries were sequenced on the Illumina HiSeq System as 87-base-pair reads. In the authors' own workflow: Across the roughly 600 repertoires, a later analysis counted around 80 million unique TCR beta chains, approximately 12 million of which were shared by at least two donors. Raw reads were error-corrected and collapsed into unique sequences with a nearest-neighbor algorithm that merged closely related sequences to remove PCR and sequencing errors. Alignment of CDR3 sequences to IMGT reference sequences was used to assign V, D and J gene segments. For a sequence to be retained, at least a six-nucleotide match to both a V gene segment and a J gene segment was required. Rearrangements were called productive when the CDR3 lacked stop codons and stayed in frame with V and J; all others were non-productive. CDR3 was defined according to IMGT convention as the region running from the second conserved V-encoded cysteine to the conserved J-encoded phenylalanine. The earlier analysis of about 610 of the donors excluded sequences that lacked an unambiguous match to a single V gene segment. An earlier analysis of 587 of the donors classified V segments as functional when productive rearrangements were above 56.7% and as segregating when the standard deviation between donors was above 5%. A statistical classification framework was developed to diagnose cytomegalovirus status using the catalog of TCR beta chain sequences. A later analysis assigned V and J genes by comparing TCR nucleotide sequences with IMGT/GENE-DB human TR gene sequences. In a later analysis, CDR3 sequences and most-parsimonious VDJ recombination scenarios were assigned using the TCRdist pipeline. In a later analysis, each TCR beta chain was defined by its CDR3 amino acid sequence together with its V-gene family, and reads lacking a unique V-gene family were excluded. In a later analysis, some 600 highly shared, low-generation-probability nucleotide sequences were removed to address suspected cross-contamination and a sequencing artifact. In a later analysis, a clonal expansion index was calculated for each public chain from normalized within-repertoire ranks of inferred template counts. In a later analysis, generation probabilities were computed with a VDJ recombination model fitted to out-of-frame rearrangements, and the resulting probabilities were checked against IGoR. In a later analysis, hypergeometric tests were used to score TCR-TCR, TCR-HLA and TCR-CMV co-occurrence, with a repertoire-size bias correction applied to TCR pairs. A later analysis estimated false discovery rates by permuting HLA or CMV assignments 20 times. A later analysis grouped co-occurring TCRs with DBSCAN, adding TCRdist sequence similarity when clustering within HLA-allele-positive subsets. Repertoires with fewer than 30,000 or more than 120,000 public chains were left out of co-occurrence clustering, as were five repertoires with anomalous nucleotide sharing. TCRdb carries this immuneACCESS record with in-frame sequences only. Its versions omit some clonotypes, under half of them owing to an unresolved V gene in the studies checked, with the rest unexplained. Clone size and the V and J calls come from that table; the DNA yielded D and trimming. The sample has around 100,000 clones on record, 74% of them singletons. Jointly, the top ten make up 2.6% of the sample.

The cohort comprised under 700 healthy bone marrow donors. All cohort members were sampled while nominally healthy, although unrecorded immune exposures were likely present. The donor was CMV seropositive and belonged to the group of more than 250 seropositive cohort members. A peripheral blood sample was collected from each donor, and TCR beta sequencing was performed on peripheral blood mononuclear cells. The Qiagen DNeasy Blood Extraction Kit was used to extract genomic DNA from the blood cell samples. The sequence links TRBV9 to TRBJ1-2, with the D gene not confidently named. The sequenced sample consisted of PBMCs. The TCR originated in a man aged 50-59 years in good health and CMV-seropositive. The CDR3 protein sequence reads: CASSPLGPPTPYYGYTF. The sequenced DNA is TGTGCCAGCAGCCCGCTTGGTCCGCCGACACCTTACTATGGCTACACCTTC.